The 9 T cell receptor beta chains presented below share a single source sample, sequenced in a study of cytomegalovirus exposure and HLA in healthy donors. The PCR used 60 Vbeta and 13 Jbeta primers. The method was immunoSEQ multiplex PCR; TCRdb's version includes in-frame clones alone and lacks a portion of them. This table has some 140,000 clones, roughly three quarters appearing once. Input material: PBMCs. The receptors were gathered from a man aged 30-40 years in good health and CMV-seropositive.

This clone occurred a few times. V and J are TRBV30 and TRBJ2-7, with TRBD2 identical over 13 bases. The CDR3 contains 14 residues. Trimming removed 4 bases from V and 2 bases from J; junction bases left unmatched: 2. The germline V gene encodes CDR1 GTSNPN and CDR2 SVGIG (reference sequence). The CDR3 spells CAWTGTSGAYEQYF. Here the CDR3 DNA reads TGTGCCTGGACCGGGACTAGCGGGGCCTACGAGCAGTACTTC.

This clone showed up many times. CDR3 sequence: CASSQGFNRGGSTEAFF. CDR3 in DNA: TGCGCCAGCAGCCAAGGATTCAACAGGGGGGGTAGCACTGAAGCTTTCTTT. The gene calls are TRBV4-3 and TRBJ1-1; 8 bases agree with TRBD1. The CDR3 consists of 17 residues. CDR1 and CDR2 from the germline V gene are LGHNA and YSLEER. Trimming cost V 1 base and J 4 bases; bases outside gene matches: 11.

V usage is TRBV19 and J usage is TRBJ2-1; D unresolved. The length of the CDR3 is 13 residues. V lost 4 bases to trimming and J lost 6 bases, with 10 bases between them. Germline loops: CDR1 LNHDA, CDR2 SQIVND (reference sequence). In nucleotides, the CDR3 is TGTGCCAGTAGTAACCCAGGTGGCAATGAGCAGTTCTTC. It translates to CASSNPGGNEQFF.

The genes are TRBV27 and TRBJ1-1; 9 bases are a match to TRBD1. CDR1 and CDR2 (germline): MNHEY, SMNVEV (reference sequence). Unmatched junction bases numbered 9, after V lost 0 bases and J lost 1 base. CDR3 length equals 18 residues. The CDR3 loop reads CASSLSYGTGFTNTEAFF. For the CDR3, the DNA is TGTGCCAGCAGTTTATCTTACGGGACAGGGTTTACGAACACTGAAGCTTTCTTT.

The chain links TRBV19 to TRBJ1-1; TRBD1 might be the D (5 bases). Trimming shortened V by 1 base and J by 3 bases, and 15 bases separated the two germline ends. Germline-derived CDR1 and CDR2 are LNHDA and SQIVND (reference sequence). CDR3 size: 16 residues. DNA of the CDR3: TGTGCCAGTAGTATAGGGGCAGGGAAGATGGACACTGAAGCTTTCTTT. Translated, it gives CASSIGAGKMDTEAFF.

The chain recombines TRBV7-3 with TRBJ2-7; weak D call: TRBD2 (5 bases). Trimming removed 1 base at V and 0 bases at J, with 10 bases between. There are 15 residues in the CDR3. Germline CDR1 and CDR2: SGHTA and FQGTGA. This CDR3 is CASSLSSGSSYEQYF. For the CDR3, the DNA is TGTGCCAGCAGCTTAAGTTCGGGGAGCTCCTACGAGCAGTACTTC. The full variable domain, rest sourced from reference TRBV7-3 and TRBJ2-7, is GAGVSQTPSNKVTEKGKYVELRCDPISGHTALYWYRQSLGQGPEFLIYFQGTGAADDSGLPNDRFFAVRPEGSVSTLKIQRTERGDSAVYLCASSLSSGSSYEQYFGPGTRLTVT.

In this sample, this clone turned up once. The chain combines TRBV28 with TRBJ2-3; 11 bases agree with TRBD2. This CDR3 spans 19 amino acids. Germline V gene sequence: CDR1 MDHEN, CDR2 SYDVKM. Trimming took 1 base from V and 3 from J; bases not matched to a gene: 12. CDR3 bases: TGTGCCAGCAGTTTATACAGGGGTAGCGGGAGGGTAAGGACAGATACGCAGTATTTT. This codes for CASSLYRGSGRVRTDTQYF.

This clone was counted only a few times. This chain uses TRBV28 with TRBJ1-5; D possibly corresponds to TRBD1 (5 bases). The CDR3 has 15 residues. The V gene's germline CDR1 is MDHEN and CDR2 SYDVKM. Trimming shortened V by 3 bases and J by 7 bases, and 16 bases separated the two germline ends. The CDR3: CASSFRQGRSQPQHF. As DNA, the CDR3 is TGTGCCAGCAGTTTCAGGCAGGGAAGATCGCAGCCCCAGCATTTT.

The genes are TRBV18 and TRBJ2-1; 9 bases line up with TRBD1. CDR1 is KGHSH, CDR2 LQKENI, per germline. The CDR3 runs to 12 residues. After removal of 5 bases from V and 9 bases from J, the junction contained 2 bases not matched to a gene. The CDR3 is CASSADRGEQFF. CDR3 bases: TGTGCCAGCTCAGCGGACAGGGGTGAGCAGTTCTTC.